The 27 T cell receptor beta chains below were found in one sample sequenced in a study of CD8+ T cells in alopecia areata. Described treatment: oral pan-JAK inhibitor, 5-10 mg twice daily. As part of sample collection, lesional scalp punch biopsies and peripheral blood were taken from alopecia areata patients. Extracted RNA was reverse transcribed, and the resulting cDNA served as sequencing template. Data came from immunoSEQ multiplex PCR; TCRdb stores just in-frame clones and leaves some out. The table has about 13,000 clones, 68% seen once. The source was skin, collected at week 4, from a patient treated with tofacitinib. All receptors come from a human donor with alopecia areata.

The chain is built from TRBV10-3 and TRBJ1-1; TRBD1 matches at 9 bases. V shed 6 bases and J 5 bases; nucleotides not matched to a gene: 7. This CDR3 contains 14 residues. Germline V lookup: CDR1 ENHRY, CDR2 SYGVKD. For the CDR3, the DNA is TGTGCCATCAGGGACAGGGGATTTAATACTGAAGCTTTCTTT. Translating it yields CAIRDRGFNTEAFF.

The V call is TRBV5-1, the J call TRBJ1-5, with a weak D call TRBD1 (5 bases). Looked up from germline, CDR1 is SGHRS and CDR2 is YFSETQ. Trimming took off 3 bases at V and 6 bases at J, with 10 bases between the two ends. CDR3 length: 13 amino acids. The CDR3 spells CASSWGGSQPQHF. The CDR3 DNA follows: TGCGCCAGCAGCTGGGGGGGTAGTCAGCCCCAGCATTTT.

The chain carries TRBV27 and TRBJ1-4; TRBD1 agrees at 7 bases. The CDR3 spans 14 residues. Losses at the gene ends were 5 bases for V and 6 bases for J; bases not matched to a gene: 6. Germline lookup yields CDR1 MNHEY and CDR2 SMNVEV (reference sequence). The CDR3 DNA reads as TGTGCCAGCAGTCAAACAGGGGCGGATGAAAAACTGTTTTTT. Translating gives CASSQTGADEKLFF.

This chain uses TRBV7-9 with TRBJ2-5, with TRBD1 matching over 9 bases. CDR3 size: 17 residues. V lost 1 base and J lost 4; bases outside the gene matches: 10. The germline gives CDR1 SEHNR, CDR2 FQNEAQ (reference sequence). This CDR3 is CASSLGGGTGIPETQYF. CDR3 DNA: TGTGCCAGCAGCTTAGGAGGAGGGACAGGGATCCCAGAGACCCAGTACTTC. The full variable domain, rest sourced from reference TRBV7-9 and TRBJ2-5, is DTGVSQNPRHKITKRGQNVTFRCDPISEHNRLYWYRQTLGQGPEFLTYFQNEAQLEKSRLLSDRFSAERPKGSFSTLEIQRTEQGDSAMYLCASSLGGGTGIPETQYFGPGTRLLVL.

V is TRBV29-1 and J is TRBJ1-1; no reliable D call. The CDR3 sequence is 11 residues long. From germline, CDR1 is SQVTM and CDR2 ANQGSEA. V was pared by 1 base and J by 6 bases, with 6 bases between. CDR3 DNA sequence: TGCAGCGTTGAAGTTGCGTCTGAAGCTTTCTTT. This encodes CSVEVASEAFF.

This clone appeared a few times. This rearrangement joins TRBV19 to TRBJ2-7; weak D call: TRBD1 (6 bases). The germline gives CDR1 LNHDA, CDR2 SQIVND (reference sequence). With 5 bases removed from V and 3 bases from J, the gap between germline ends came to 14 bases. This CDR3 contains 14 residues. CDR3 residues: CASSPQTGHYEQYF. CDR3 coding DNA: TGTGCCAGTAGTCCTCAGACAGGACACTACGAGCAGTACTTC. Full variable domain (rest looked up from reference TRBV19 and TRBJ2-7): DGGITQSPKYLFRKEGQNVTLSCEQNLNHDAMYWYRQDPGQGLRLIYYSQIVNDFQKGDIAEGYSVSREKKESFPLTVTSAQKNPTAFYLCASSPQTGHYEQYFGPGTRLTVT.

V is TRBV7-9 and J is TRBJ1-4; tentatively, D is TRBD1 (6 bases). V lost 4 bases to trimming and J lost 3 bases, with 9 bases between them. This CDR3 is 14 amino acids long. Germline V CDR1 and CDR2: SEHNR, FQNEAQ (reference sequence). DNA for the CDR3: TGTGCCAGCAGCTGGGACATTGCTAATGAAAAACTGTTTTTT. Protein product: CASSWDIANEKLFF. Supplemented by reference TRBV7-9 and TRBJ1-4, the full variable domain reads DTGVSQNPRHKITKRGQNVTFRCDPISEHNRLYWYRQTLGQGPEFLTYFQNEAQLEKSRLLSDRFSAERPKGSFSTLEIQRTEQGDSAMYLCASSWDIANEKLFFGSGTQLSVL.

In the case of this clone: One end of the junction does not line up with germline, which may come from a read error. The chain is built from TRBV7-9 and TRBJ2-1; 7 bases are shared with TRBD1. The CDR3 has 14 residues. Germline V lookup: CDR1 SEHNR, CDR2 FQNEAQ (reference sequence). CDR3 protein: CAGSLRQGGNEQFF. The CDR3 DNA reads TGTGCCGGCAGCCTAAGACAGGGTGGCAATGAGCAGTTCTTC.

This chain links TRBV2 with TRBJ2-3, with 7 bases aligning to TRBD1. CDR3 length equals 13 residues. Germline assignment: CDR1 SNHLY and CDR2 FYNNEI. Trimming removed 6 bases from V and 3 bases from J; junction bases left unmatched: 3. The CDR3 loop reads CASRDRVTDTQYF. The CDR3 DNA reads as TGTGCCAGCAGAGACAGGGTAACAGATACGCAGTATTTT.

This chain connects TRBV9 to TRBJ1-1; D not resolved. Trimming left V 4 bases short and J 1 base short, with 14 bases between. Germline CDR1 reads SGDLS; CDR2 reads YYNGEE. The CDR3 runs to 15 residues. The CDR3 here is CASSFRGSQNTEAFF. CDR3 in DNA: TGTGCCAGCAGCTTCCGTGGATCCCAGAACACTGAAGCTTTCTTT.

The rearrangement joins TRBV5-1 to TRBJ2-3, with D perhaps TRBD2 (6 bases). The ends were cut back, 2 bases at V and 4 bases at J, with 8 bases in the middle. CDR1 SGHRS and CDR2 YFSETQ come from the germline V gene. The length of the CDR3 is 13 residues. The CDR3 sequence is CASSFPGADTQYF. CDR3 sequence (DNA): TGCGCCAGCAGCTTTCCGGGAGCAGATACGCAGTATTTT.

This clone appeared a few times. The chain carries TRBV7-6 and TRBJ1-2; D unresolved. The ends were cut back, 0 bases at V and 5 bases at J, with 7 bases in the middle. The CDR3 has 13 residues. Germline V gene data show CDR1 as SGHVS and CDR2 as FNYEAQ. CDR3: CASSLAGGYGYTF. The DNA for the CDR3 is TGTGCCAGCAGCTTAGCAGGAGGGTATGGCTACACCTTC.

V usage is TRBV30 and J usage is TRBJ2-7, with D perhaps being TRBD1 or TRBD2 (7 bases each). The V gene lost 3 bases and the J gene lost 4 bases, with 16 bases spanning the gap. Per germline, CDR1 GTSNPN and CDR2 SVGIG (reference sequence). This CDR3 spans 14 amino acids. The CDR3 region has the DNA TGTGCCTGGAGCCCAGCAGGGGGGGGTTACGAGCAGTACTTC. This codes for CAWSPAGGGYEQYF.

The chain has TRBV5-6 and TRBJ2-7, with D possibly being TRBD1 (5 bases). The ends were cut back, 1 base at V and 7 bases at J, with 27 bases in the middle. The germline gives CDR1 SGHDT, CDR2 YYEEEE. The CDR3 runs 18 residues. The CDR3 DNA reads TGTGCCAGCAGCTTGTTGCGAAGACAGCGCCTAGGGCGTTGGGAGCAGTACTTC. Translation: CASSLLRRQRLGRWEQYF.

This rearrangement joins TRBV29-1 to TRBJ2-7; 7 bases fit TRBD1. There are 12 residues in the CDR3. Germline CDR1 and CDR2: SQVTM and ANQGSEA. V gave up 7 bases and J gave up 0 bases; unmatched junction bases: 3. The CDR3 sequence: CSGRTGSYEQYF. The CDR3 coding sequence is TGCAGCGGACGGACAGGCTCCTACGAGCAGTACTTC.

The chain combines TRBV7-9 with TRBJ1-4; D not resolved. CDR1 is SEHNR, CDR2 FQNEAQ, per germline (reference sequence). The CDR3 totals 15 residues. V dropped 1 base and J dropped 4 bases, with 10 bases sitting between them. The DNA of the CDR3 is TGTGCCAGCAGCTTAGGAGGTGTCTTTAATGAAAAACTGTTTTTT. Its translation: CASSLGGVFNEKLFF. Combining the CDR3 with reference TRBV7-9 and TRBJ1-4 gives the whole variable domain DTGVSQNPRHKITKRGQNVTFRCDPISEHNRLYWYRQTLGQGPEFLTYFQNEAQLEKSRLLSDRFSAERPKGSFSTLEIQRTEQGDSAMYLCASSLGGVFNEKLFFGSGTQLSVL.

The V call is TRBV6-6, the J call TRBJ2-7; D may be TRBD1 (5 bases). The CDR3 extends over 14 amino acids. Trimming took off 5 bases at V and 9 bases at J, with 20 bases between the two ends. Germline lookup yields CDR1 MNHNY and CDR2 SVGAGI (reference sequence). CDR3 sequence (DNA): TGTGCCAGCAGTCTCGCTGGGGCCGCCGTCGGGCAGTACTTC. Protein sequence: CASSLAGAAVGQYF.

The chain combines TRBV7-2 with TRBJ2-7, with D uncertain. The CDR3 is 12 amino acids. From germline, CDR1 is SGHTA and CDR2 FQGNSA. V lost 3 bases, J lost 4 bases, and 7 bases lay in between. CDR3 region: CASSLGYYEQYF. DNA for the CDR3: TGTGCCAGCAGCTTGGGGTATTACGAGCAGTACTTC.

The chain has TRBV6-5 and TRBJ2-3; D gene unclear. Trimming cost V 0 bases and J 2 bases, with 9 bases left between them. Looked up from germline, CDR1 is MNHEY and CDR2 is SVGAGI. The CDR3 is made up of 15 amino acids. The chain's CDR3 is CASSYSPGPTDTQYF. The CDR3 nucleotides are TGTGCCAGCAGTTACTCTCCGGGCCCCACAGATACGCAGTATTTT.

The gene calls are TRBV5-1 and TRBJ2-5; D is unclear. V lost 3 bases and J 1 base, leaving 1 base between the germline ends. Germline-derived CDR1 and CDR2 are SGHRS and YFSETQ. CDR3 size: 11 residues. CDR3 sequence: CASSSQETQYF. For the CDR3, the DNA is TGCGCCAGCAGCTCCCAAGAGACCCAGTACTTC. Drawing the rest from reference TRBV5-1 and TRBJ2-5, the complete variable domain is KAGVTQTPRYLIKTRGQQVTLSCSPISGHRSVSWYQQTPGQGLQFLFEYFSETQRNKGNFPGRFSGRQFSNSRSEMNVSTLELGDSALYLCASSSQETQYFGPGTRLLVL.

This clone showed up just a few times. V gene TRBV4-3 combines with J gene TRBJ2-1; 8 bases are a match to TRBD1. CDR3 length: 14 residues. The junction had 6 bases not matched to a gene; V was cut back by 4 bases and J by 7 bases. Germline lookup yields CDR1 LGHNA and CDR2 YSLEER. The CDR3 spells CASSPGQAINEQFF. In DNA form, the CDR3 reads TGCGCCAGCAGCCCGGGACAGGCGATTAATGAGCAGTTCTTC.

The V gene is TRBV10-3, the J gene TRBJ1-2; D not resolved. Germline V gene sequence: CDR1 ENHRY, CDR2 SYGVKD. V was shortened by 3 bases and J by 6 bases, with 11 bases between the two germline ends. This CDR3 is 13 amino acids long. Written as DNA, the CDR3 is TGTGCCATCAGTGATCTGCGTTCGGATGGCTACACCTTC. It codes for CAISDLRSDGYTF.

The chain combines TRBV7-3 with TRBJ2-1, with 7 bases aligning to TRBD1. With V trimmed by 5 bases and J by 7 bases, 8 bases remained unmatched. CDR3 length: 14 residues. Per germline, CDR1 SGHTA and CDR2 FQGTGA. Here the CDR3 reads CASSKTGPGNEQFF. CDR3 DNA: TGTGCCAGCAGCAAGACAGGGCCTGGGAATGAGCAGTTCTTC.

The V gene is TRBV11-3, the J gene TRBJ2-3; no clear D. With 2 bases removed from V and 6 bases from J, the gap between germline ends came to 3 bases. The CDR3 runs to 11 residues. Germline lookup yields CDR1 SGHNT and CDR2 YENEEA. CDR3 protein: CASSLSDTQYF. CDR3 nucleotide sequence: TGTGCCAGCAGCTTATCGGATACGCAGTATTTT.

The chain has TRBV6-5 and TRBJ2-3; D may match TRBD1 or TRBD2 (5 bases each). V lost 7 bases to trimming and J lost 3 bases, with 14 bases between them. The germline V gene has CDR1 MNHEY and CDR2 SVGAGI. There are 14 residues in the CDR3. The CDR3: CASTPGRSTDTQYF. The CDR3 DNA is TGTGCCAGCACCCCGGGACGGTCTACAGATACGCAGTATTTT.

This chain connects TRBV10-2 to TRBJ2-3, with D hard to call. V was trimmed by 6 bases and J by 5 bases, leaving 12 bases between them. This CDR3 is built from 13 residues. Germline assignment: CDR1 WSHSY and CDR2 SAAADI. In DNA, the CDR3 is TGCGCCAGCAGCGTCGGCTCCAAAGATACGCAGTATTTT. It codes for CASSVGSKDTQYF.

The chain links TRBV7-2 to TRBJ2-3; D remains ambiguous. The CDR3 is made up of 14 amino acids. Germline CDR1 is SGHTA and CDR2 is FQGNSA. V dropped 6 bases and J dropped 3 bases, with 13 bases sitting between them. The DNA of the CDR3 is TGTGCCAGCAGGGATCGAGTAGAAACAGATACGCAGTATTTT. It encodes CASRDRVETDTQYF.